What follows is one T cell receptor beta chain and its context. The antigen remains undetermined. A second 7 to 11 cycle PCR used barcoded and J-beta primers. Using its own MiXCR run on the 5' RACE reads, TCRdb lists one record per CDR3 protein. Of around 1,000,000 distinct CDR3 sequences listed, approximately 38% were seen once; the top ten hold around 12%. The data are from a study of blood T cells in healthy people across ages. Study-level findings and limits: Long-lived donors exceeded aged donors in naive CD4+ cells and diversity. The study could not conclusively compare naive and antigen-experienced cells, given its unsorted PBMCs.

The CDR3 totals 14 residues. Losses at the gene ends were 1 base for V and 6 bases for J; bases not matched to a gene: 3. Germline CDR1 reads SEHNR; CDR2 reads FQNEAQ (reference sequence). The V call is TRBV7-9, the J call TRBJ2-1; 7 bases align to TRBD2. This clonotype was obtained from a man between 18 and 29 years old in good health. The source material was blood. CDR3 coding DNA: TGTGCCAGCAGCTTAGAAGCGGGGACCAATGAGCAGTTCTTC. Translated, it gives CASSLEAGTNEQFF.